Below, 27 T cell receptor beta chains from the same sample are listed, as sequenced in a study of preoperative IRX-2 immunotherapy in early breast cancer. Treatment reported: preoperative locoregional IRX-2 cytokine immunotherapy. Profiling relied on immunoSEQ multiplex PCR, and the TCRdb table lists in-frame clones only, not all of them. The repertoire holds approximately 96,000 clones, with 80% to 90% as singletons. Sequenced here: tumor tissue, sampled after IRX-2 immunotherapy. The receptors were sampled from a human donor with breast cancer.

The chain couples TRBV6-8 to TRBJ2-3; no clear D gene. CDR3 length equals 16 residues. V was trimmed by 4 bases and J by 0 bases, leaving 14 bases between them. CDR1 and CDR2 from the germline V gene are MNHGY and SAAAGT. The CDR3 DNA reads as TGTGCCAGCAGTTCTTCCCGGACGGAAAGCACAGATACGCAGTATTTT. Its translation: CASSSSRTESTDTQYF.

The J gene is TRBJ1-3, the V gene TRBV29-1; D not certain. Per the germline V gene, CDR1 is SQVTM and CDR2 is ANQGSEA. V lost 7 bases, J lost 5 bases, and 12 bases lay in between. The CDR3 length is 12 residues. The CDR3 spells CSAQDGRNTIYF. Here the CDR3 DNA reads TGCAGCGCTCAGGACGGGCGAAACACCATATATTTT.

This clone was observed a handful of times. The rearrangement joins TRBV14 to TRBJ2-6, with unresolved D. Trimming cost V 1 base and J 8 bases, with 21 bases left between them. Germline CDR1 is SGHDN and CDR2 is FVKESK. The CDR3 has 18 amino acids. The CDR3 DNA is TGTGCCAGCAGCCAAGGATGGACCGCAGTGAGTCGGACCAACGTCCTGACTTTC. Protein sequence: CASSQGWTAVSRTNVLTF.

The chain joins TRBV12-2 to TRBJ2-5; TRBD2, the D gene given by the table, was not confirmed from the DNA. TRBV12-2 is flagged as a pseudogene. There are 16 residues in the CDR3. CDR3 sequence (DNA): TGTGCAAGTCGCTCGCCCTTTAGCGGGAGACAAGAGACCCAGTACTTC. Translating gives CASRSPFSGRQETQYF.

The rearrangement uses TRBV5-1 and TRBJ1-5; D call uncertain. The V and J ends lost 0 bases and 2 bases respectively, with 6 bases between them. Germline lookup yields CDR1 SGHRS and CDR2 YFSETQ. The CDR3 consists of 14 residues. CDR3 region: CASSLVPGNQPQHF. The CDR3 nucleotides read TGCGCCAGCAGCTTGGTGCCAGGCAATCAGCCCCAGCATTTT.

The CDR3 coding sequence is TGCAGCGTTCAAAACTGGGACAGGACTGAAGCTTTCTTT. It yields the protein CSVQNWDRTEAFF. This rearrangement joins TRBV29-1 to TRBJ1-1; the match to TRBD1 covers 8 bases. The CDR3 runs 13 residues. V lost 5 bases and J lost 5; bases outside the gene matches: 7. Germline V gene data show CDR1 as SQVTM and CDR2 as ANQGSEA. The variable domain in full, completed from reference TRBV29-1 and TRBJ1-1, reads SAVISQKPSRDICQRGTSLTIQCQVDSQVTMMFWYRQQPGQSLTLIATANQGSEATYESGFVIDKFPISRPNLTFSTLTVSNMSPEDSSIYLCSVQNWDRTEAFFGQGTRLTVV.

CDR3 amino acids: CASHKRIQPQHF. For the CDR3, the DNA is TGTGCCAGCCATAAAAGGATCCAGCCCCAGCATTTT. This chain links TRBV28 with TRBJ1-5; the D is unclear. The CDR3 covers 12 residues. V lost 8 bases, J lost 7 bases, and 12 bases lay in between. Germline loops: CDR1 MDHEN, CDR2 SYDVKM.

The chain recombines TRBV14 with TRBJ1-5; D remains ambiguous. Germline V CDR1 and CDR2: SGHDN, FVKESK. The germline V and J ends were trimmed by 4 bases and 7 bases, with 26 bases remaining between them. This CDR3 spans 18 amino acids. The CDR3 reads CASSPTRTTLRARQPQHF. CDR3 coding DNA: TGTGCCAGCAGCCCTACCCGGACCACTCTTCGAGCGCGGCAGCCCCAGCATTTT.

The V and J genes are TRBV19 and TRBJ2-1; 9 bases agree with TRBD2. The V and J ends lost 4 bases and 12 bases, in that order; junction bases with no gene match: 7. Germline CDR1 and CDR2: LNHDA and SQIVND (reference sequence). The CDR3 runs 13 residues. The CDR3 sequence is CASSTLAGEGQFF. Here the CDR3 DNA reads TGTGCCAGTAGTACCTTAGCGGGAGAAGGGCAGTTCTTC.

The J gene is TRBJ1-2, the V gene TRBV6-4; the D is unclear. There are 11 residues in the CDR3. V shed 7 bases and J shed 6 bases, with 9 bases lying between them. Germline V gives CDR1 MRHNA, CDR2 SNTAGT. CDR3 loop: CASNPGHGYTF. CDR3 sequence (DNA): TGTGCCAGCAACCCTGGGCATGGCTACACCTTC.

This clone was picked up one time. The rearrangement joins TRBV19 to TRBJ2-1; TRBD2 agrees at 13 bases. Germline V gene lookup returns CDR1 LNHDA and CDR2 SQIVND (reference sequence). The junction had 7 bases not matched to a gene; V was cut back by 6 bases and J by 8 bases. The length of the CDR3 is 15 residues. Here the CDR3 DNA reads TGTGCCAGTAGATCGGGACTAGCGGGAATCGATGAGCAGTTCTTC. Translating it yields CASRSGLAGIDEQFF.

V gene TRBV28 combines with J gene TRBJ2-7, with 7 nucleotides matching TRBD1. The CDR3 has 12 amino acids. The V gene end was trimmed by 9 bases and the J gene end by 6 bases; junction bases not matched to a gene: 8. The germline gives CDR1 MDHEN, CDR2 SYDVKM. The DNA for the CDR3 is TGTGCCAGTCGGGACAGCTTTATCGAGCAGTACTTC. Protein: CASRDSFIEQYF.

The rearrangement links TRBV5-1 to TRBJ2-3, with 10 bases identical to TRBD2. V lost 0 bases, J lost 9 bases, and 7 bases stayed unmatched. From germline, CDR1 is SGHRS and CDR2 YFSETQ. CDR3 length equals 15 residues. The chain's CDR3 is CASSLEASGRATQYF. CDR3 nucleotide sequence: TGCGCCAGCAGCTTGGAAGCTAGCGGGAGAGCCACGCAGTATTTT.

The rearrangement joins TRBV5-1 to TRBJ2-5, with 11 bases lining up with TRBD2. The germline gives CDR1 SGHRS, CDR2 YFSETQ. The CDR3 totals 16 residues. With V trimmed by 2 bases and J by 5 bases, 8 bases remained unmatched. In DNA, the CDR3 is TGCGCCAGCAGCTTTTTCCGGACTAGCGGGTGGGAGACCCAGTACTTC. Protein sequence: CASSFFRTSGWETQYF.

A note on this clone: One junction end disagrees with the germline gene, perhaps due to a read error. The V call is TRBV6-8, the J call TRBJ1-4, with D possibly matching TRBD1 (5 bases). The CDR3 is made up of 14 amino acids. The V gene's germline CDR1 is MNHGY and CDR2 SAAAGT. CDR3: CAISSGSLNEKLFF. CDR3 in DNA: TGTGCCATCAGTTCAGGGTCCCTTAACGAAAAACTGTTTTTT.

This clone has a handful of counts. This chain connects TRBV5-1 to TRBJ1-1; 7 bases agree with TRBD1. V was clipped by 3 bases and J by 1 base; unmatched bases: 3. The CDR3 is 14 amino acids. The germline V gene has CDR1 SGHRS and CDR2 YFSETQ. The CDR3 DNA sequence: TGCGCCAGCAGCTCGGGACAGCCGAACACTGAAGCTTTCTTT. The encoded protein is CASSSGQPNTEAFF.

CDR3 sequence reads: CASSQGPGKTGNTIYF. The DNA for the CDR3 is TGCGCCAGCAGCCAAGGTCCAGGGAAAACTGGAAACACCATATATTTT. V gene TRBV1 combines with J gene TRBJ1-3; the DNA was not compared with TRBD1, the D call given in the table. TRBV1 corresponds to a pseudogene. The CDR3 loop spans 16 amino acids.

The J gene is TRBJ1-2, the V gene TRBV6-7, with D perhaps matching TRBD1 (5 bases). TRBV6-7 is sorted into the ORF group, with uncertain function. CDR3 length: 13 residues. V dropped 5 bases and J dropped 4 bases, with 11 bases sitting between them. The CDR3 bases are TGTGCCAGCAGTCCGGGACGGATCTATGGCTACACCTTC. This sequence encodes CASSPGRIYGYTF.

The V gene is TRBV5-1, the J gene TRBJ1-4; 8 bases map to TRBD1. The CDR3 has 14 residues. Germline V lookup: CDR1 SGHRS, CDR2 YFSETQ. Trimming removed 4 bases from V and 8 bases from J; junction bases left unmatched: 7. The CDR3 coding sequence is TGCGCCAGCAGCACCGGACAGGGTTACGAAAAACTGTTTTTT. This translates into CASSTGQGYEKLFF. Looking up the rest from reference TRBV5-1 and TRBJ1-4 gives the full variable domain: KAGVTQTPRYLIKTRGQQVTLSCSPISGHRSVSWYQQTPGQGLQFLFEYFSETQRNKGNFPGRFSGRQFSNSRSEMNVSTLELGDSALYLCASSTGQGYEKLFFGSGTQLSVL.

The V gene is TRBV14, the J gene TRBJ2-1; the D gene is possibly TRBD2 (7 bases). Per germline, CDR1 SGHDN and CDR2 FVKESK. This CDR3 is built from 16 residues. Trimming cost V 4 bases and J 6 bases, with 19 bases left between them. The CDR3: CASSRLGGHGGNEQFF. CDR3 nucleotides: TGTGCCAGCAGCCGCCTCGGGGGGCACGGAGGCAATGAGCAGTTCTTC.

This clone was seen more than once but under ten times. This chain connects TRBV19 to TRBJ1-5; the D gene is possibly TRBD1 (6 bases). This CDR3 contains 15 residues. V was shortened by 9 bases and J by 9 bases, with 24 bases between the two germline ends. Per the germline V gene, CDR1 is LNHDA and CDR2 is SQIVND (reference sequence). The CDR3 is CASGNGEGGPRPQHF. Written as DNA, the CDR3 is TGTGCCAGCGGGAATGGGGAAGGGGGTCCTCGGCCCCAGCATTTT.

The chain is built from TRBV14 and TRBJ1-2; the match to TRBD1 covers 7 bases. The CDR3 contains 15 residues. Germline V gives CDR1 SGHDN, CDR2 FVKESK. V dropped 4 bases and J dropped 4; count of bases not matched to a gene: 9. CDR3 sequence: CASSRNYRDSYGYTF. CDR3 DNA: TGTGCCAGCAGCCGCAACTACCGGGACAGCTATGGCTACACCTTC.

A word on this clone: Different DNA sequences within this sample yield the same CDR3. This rearrangement joins TRBV28 to TRBJ1-2, with 8 nucleotides matching TRBD1. With V trimmed by 4 bases and J by 5 bases, 0 bases remained unmatched. CDR1 and CDR2 (germline): MDHEN, SYDVKM. The CDR3 length is 12 residues. The CDR3 loop reads CASSWTGYGYTF. The CDR3 nucleotides read TGTGCCAGCAGTTGGACAGGGTATGGCTACACCTTC.

The genes are TRBV6-4 and TRBJ2-2; possible D gene TRBD2, 5 bases. Trimming removed 10 bases from V and 7 bases from J, with 16 bases in between. CDR1 and CDR2 from the germline V gene are MRHNA and SNTAGT. The CDR3 runs to 13 residues. The CDR3 DNA sequence: TGTGCCATCACGGAGGATTTAAGCGGGGAGCTGTTTTTT. Protein product: CAITEDLSGELFF.

The table lists this clone with a few counts. The chain couples TRBV25-1 to TRBJ1-5; 9 bases are shared with TRBD1. The junction had 3 bases not matched to a gene; V was cut back by 3 bases and J by 6 bases. CDR1 and CDR2 (germline): MGHDK, SYGVNS. This CDR3 is built from 14 residues. The CDR3, as DNA: TGTGCCAGCAGTGAGTGGACAGGGGCTCAGCCCCAGCATTTT. As protein: CASSEWTGAQPQHF.

The chain joins TRBV19 to TRBJ2-7, with D possibly TRBD1 on 5 matching bases. V was pared by 4 bases and J by 7 bases, with 14 bases between. Looked up from germline, CDR1 is LNHDA and CDR2 is SQIVND (reference sequence). The CDR3 runs to 13 residues. CDR3 in amino acids: CASSKGRVGEQYF. CDR3 coding DNA: TGTGCCAGTAGTAAGGGCAGGGTGGGAGAGCAGTACTTC.

This chain joins TRBV28 and TRBJ2-3, with 7 bases matching TRBD2. The CDR3 extends over 15 amino acids. Germline assignment: CDR1 MDHEN and CDR2 SYDVKM. With V trimmed by 3 bases and J by 6 bases, 9 bases remained unmatched. The CDR3 region has the DNA TGTGCCAGCAGTTTTACTCCGGGGGGAGGGGATACGCAGTATTTT. It is translated as CASSFTPGGGDTQYF.